This is a list of T cell receptor beta chains from one sample in a study of response to subunit inactivated influenza vaccine. One entry per CDR3 protein, called by TCRdb with MiXCR from the RT-PCR reads. The sample lists approximately 200,000 distinct CDR3 sequences; 13% to 15% were seen once. The source was CD8+ T cells sorted from PBMCs, collected less than 6 days after vaccination. All receptors come from a middle-aged man who received an inactivated influenza vaccine. CDR3s include the opening cysteine and the closing phenylalanine or tryptophan. Not every row has a clone size; where given, it reads once, few, many or a size class.

v_gene	abundance	j_gene	CDR3aa
TRBV11-2	many	TRBJ2-1	CASSLDTPGYEQFF
TRBV4-1	.	TRBJ2-3	CASSRLGQGTGFTDTQYF
TRBV7-8	.	TRBJ2-2	CASSHTTSNTGELFF
TRBV5-1	few	TRBJ2-1	CASSQDYDYNEQFF
TRBV7-2	.	TRBJ2-7	CASSLLADSYEQYF
TRBV5-5	few	TRBJ2-3	CASSLVLASTDTQYF
TRBV20-1	many	TRBJ2-5	CSARDPLSGGLGETQYF
TRBV6-2/TRBV6-3	few	TRBJ2-5	CASSYSDVTQYF
TRBV27	.	TRBJ2-7	CASRIAWSSYEQYF
TRBV7-9	many	TRBJ2-1	CASSLGPRGANNEQFF
TRBV19	.	TRBJ2-1	CASSIGAGTYNEQFF
TRBV10-3	.	TRBJ2-1	CATVAGGEVYNEQFF
TRBV6-5	few	TRBJ2-5	CASSYRAGGPQETQYF
TRBV2	.	TRBJ2-1	CASSEALGEALDEQFF
TRBV6-1	many	TRBJ1-4	CASTWDRENEKLFF
TRBV28	.	TRBJ2-7	CASSLYGSSYEQYF
TRBV28	.	TRBJ2-1	CASSHGRSPSYNEQFF
TRBV12-3/TRBV12-4	many	TRBJ2-4	CASSPGGANIQYF
TRBV12-3/TRBV12-4	.	TRBJ2-3	CASSRGGLNTQYF
TRBV5-6	few	TRBJ1-1	CASSLGVYTEAFF
TRBV15	.	TRBJ2-3	CATSRDGGPGKADTQYF
TRBV3-1	few	TRBJ2-7	CASSPGTTQGHEQYF
TRBV10-3	.	TRBJ2-5	CAIRDTGGGETQYF
TRBV12-3/TRBV12-4	many	TRBJ2-7	CASIFQIATQQTRTYEQYF
TRBV29-1	.	TRBJ2-7	CSVELGSGYIYEQYF
TRBV28	few	TRBJ2-3	CASSLSLTGGDTQYF
TRBV20-1	few	TRBJ2-7	CSARDPASYEQYF
TRBV21-1	once	TRBJ2-3	CATSSAGGLKPDTQYF
TRBV13	few	TRBJ2-3	CASSSLAGASTDTQYF
TRBV10-3	many	TRBJ2-6	CAISESIGGEFPGANVLTF
TRBV7-9	.	TRBJ2-7	CASSPLVGASPYEQYF
TRBV24-1	.	TRBJ2-7	CATSEPWGEQYF
TRBV7-6	.	TRBJ1-1	CASRREIMNTEAFF
TRBV4-2	.	TRBJ1-4	CASSGIGRTGALEKLFF
TRBV28	many	TRBJ2-7	CASRGAGNSYEQYF
TRBV4-1	.	TRBJ2-7	CASSQGGMTFEQYF
TRBV6-2/TRBV6-3	.	TRBJ1-1	CASRPGRNTEAFF
TRBV7-6	few	TRBJ2-1	CASTAYGQREGLNEQFF
TRBV30	.	TRBJ1-1	CAWSVLVGTEAFF
TRBV7-9	.	TRBJ2-5	CASSPNPEQETQYF
TRBV4-3	many	TRBJ2-7	CASSQDISGGGYEQYF
TRBV2	few	TRBJ1-5	CASSAGPYSNQPQHF
TRBV2	many	TRBJ2-1	CASSGLAEVSYNEQFF